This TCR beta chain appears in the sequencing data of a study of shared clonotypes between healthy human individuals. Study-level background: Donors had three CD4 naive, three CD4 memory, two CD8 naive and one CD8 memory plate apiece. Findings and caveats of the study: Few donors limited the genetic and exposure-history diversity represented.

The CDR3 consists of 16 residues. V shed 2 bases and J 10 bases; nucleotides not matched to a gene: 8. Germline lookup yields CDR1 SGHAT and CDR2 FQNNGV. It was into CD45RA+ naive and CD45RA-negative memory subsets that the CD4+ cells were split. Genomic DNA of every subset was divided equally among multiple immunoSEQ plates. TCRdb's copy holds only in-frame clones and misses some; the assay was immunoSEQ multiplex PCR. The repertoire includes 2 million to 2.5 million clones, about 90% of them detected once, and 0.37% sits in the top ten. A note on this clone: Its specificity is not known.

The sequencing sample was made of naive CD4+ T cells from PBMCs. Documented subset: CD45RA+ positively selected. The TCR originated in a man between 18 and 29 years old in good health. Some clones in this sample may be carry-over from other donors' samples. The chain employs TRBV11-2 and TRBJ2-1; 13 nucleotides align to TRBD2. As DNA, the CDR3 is TGTGCCAGCAGCTTATCCCGGACTAGCGGGAGTGGAGAGCAGTTCTTC. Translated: CASSLSRTSGSGEQFF.